The sequence of this TCR beta chain was determined in a study of cytomegalovirus exposure and HLA in healthy donors. Looking at the study overall: From 170 million or so T cells, an earlier analysis saw around 120 million unique TCR beta sequences.

Trimming shortened V by 5 bases and J by 1 base, and 17 bases separated the two germline ends. Germline CDR1 is SGHVS and CDR2 is FQNEAQ. The CDR3 is 17 residues long. About this clone: Its target is not known.

PCR involved 60 Vbeta and 13 Jbeta primers. Here immunoSEQ multiplex PCR was the method, and the copy in TCRdb shows in-frame clones only, minus some. Of around 120,000 clones in the sample, 55% to 65% were seen once. Whole-study results and caveats: Analysis performed later found roughly 17,000 TCR beta sequences associated with HLA alleles at 0.05 false discovery rate. Productive status was seen about 87% or about 30% of the time for most TCR beta V segments in an earlier analysis. A later analysis linked a missense variant in DCLRE1C to the trimming of TCR beta V and J genes.

The clonotype was recovered from a man aged 40-50 years in good health and CMV-seropositive. Sequences were obtained from PBMCs. V is TRBV7-8 and J is TRBJ2-2; D might be TRBD2 (6 bases). The CDR3 region is CASSLTEGYQNTGELFF. CDR3 in DNA: TGTGCCAGCAGCCTCACGGAGGGCTATCAGAACACCGGGGAGCTGTTTTTT. Complete variable domain (other parts from reference TRBV7-8 and TRBJ2-2): GAGVSQSPRYKVAKRGQDVALRCDPISGHVSLFWYQQALGQGPEFLTYFQNEAQLDKSGLPSDRFFAERPEGSVSTLKIQRTQQEDSAVYLCASSLTEGYQNTGELFFGEGSRLTVL.